These 19 T cell receptor beta chains came from one sample sequenced in a study of shared clonotypes between healthy human individuals. Naive CD8 cells lacked CD45RO, underwent positive selection for CCR7 and left out terminally differentiated effector memory CD45RA+ cells. Some clones are missing from TCRdb's copy, which holds only in-frame ones; the method was immunoSEQ multiplex PCR. The data hold about 2 million clones, with over 85% observed a single time. The sequenced sample was naive CD8+ T cells sorted from blood. These receptor sequences come from a man aged 18-30 years in good health.

The gene calls are TRBV30 and TRBJ1-5; the D is unclear. Germline assignment: CDR1 GTSNPN and CDR2 SVGIG (reference sequence). With 2 bases removed from V and 6 bases from J, the gap between germline ends came to 20 bases. This CDR3 is built from 16 residues. The CDR3, as DNA: TGTGCCTGGAGTACCCGCGAATTTAAGGGAGGTCAGCCCCAGCATTTT. Its protein product is CAWSTREFKGGQPQHF.

This clone is a singleton in its sample. This CDR3 is CASKVRGGYEQYF. Here the CDR3 DNA reads TGTGCCAGTAAAGTACGGGGCGGCTACGAGCAGTACTTC. The rearrangement links TRBV19 to TRBJ2-7; D tentatively fits TRBD1 or TRBD2 (5 bases each). CDR1 is LNHDA and CDR2 is SQIVND in the germline V gene (reference sequence). Deletions cut 7 bases from V and 3 bases from J, with 13 bases between. The length of the CDR3 is 13 residues. The whole variable domain, remainder taken from reference TRBV19 and TRBJ2-7, is DGGITQSPKYLFRKEGQNVTLSCEQNLNHDAMYWYRQDPGQGLRLIYYSQIVNDFQKGDIAEGYSVSREKKESFPLTVTSAQKNPTAFYLCASKVRGGYEQYFGPGTRLTVT.

V is TRBV27 and J is TRBJ1-1; tentative D call: TRBD1 (5 bases). The germline V gene encodes CDR1 MNHEY and CDR2 SMNVEV (reference sequence). The length of the CDR3 is 15 residues. Trimming removed 2 bases from V and 0 bases from J, with 10 bases in between. The CDR3 spells CASSLTGIVNTEAFF. CDR3 nucleotide sequence: TGTGCCAGCAGTTTAACAGGCATAGTGAACACTGAAGCTTTCTTT.

A note on this clone: This sample includes further DNA sequences coding for the same CDR3. The chain couples TRBV6-5 to TRBJ2-1, with D hard to call. This CDR3 is 13 amino acids long. The germline V and J ends were trimmed by 0 bases and 0 bases, with 0 bases remaining between them. Germline lookup yields CDR1 MNHEY and CDR2 SVGAGI. The CDR3 DNA follows: TGTGCCAGCAGTTACTCCTCCTACAATGAGCAGTTCTTC. Translation gives CASSYSSYNEQFF.

This chain links TRBV5-4 with TRBJ2-7, with D tentatively TRBD1 (5 bases). The CDR3 loop spans 14 amino acids. Deletions cut 2 bases from V and 0 bases from J, with 9 bases between. Germline V gene sequence: CDR1 SGHNT, CDR2 YYREEE (reference sequence). In DNA, the CDR3 is TGTGCCAGCAGCTTTGGGGCCCTCTCCTACGAGCAGTACTTC. Protein product: CASSFGALSYEQYF.

CDR3 sequence: CASSLDGLEGYTF. DNA of the CDR3: TGTGCCAGCAGTTTGGACGGTCTTGAGGGCTACACCTTC. V is TRBV27 and J is TRBJ1-2; D uncertain. The V and J ends lost 3 bases and 8 bases respectively, with 13 bases between them. This CDR3 comprises 13 residues. The germline V gene has CDR1 MNHEY and CDR2 SMNVEV (reference sequence).

This chain joins TRBV28 and TRBJ1-1, with 12 bases fitting TRBD1. Germline CDR1 and CDR2: MDHEN and SYDVKM. V shed 8 bases, J shed 6 bases, and the junction held 13 bases outside the gene matches. The CDR3 covers 16 residues. The chain's CDR3 is CASGPGQGAFVPEAFF. CDR3 nucleotide sequence: TGTGCCAGCGGCCCGGGACAGGGGGCGTTTGTCCCTGAAGCTTTCTTT.

For this clone: This same CDR3 is encoded by further DNA sequences in the sample. V is TRBV19 and J is TRBJ2-7; TRBD1 matches at 8 bases. Per germline, CDR1 LNHDA and CDR2 SQIVND (reference sequence). This CDR3 is 14 amino acids long. The V and J ends lost 5 bases and 2 bases, in that order; junction bases with no gene match: 5. In nucleotides, the CDR3 is TGTGCCAGTAGTCCCAGGACAGGGCCCTACGAGCAGTACTTC. Its protein is CASSPRTGPYEQYF.

V usage is TRBV29-1 and J usage is TRBJ2-7; 11 bases align to TRBD2. The junction had 6 bases not matched to a gene; V was cut back by 5 bases and J by 3 bases. This CDR3 has 14 amino acids. Germline CDR1 SQVTM, CDR2 ANQGSEA. This CDR3 reads CSVLGLAADYEQYF. Written as DNA, the CDR3 is TGCAGCGTTCTGGGACTAGCGGCCGACTACGAGCAGTACTTC.

With respect to this clone: The sample holds other DNA sequences that translate to the same CDR3. The V call is TRBV9, the J call TRBJ1-4; 8 bases map to TRBD1. Losses at the gene ends were 4 bases for V and 0 bases for J; bases not matched to a gene: 5. From germline, CDR1 is SGDLS and CDR2 YYNGEE. The CDR3 runs to 16 residues. The CDR3 region has the DNA TGTGCCAGCAGCTTCACAGGGGGGGCAACTAATGAAAAACTGTTTTTT. Its translation is CASSFTGGATNEKLFF.

This chain joins TRBV13 and TRBJ2-1; maybe TRBD1 (5 bases). CDR1 is PRHDT and CDR2 is FYEKMQ in the germline V gene (reference sequence). The CDR3 consists of 15 residues. With 1 base removed from V and 9 bases from J, the gap between germline ends came to 16 bases. DNA of the CDR3: TGTGCCAGCAGCTTAGTTGGGCAGGGAATTGGTGAGCAGTTCTTC. Encoded protein: CASSLVGQGIGEQFF.

This clone was detected only once. The chain combines TRBV5-4 with TRBJ2-7, with D perhaps matching TRBD2 (6 bases). The V gene's germline CDR1 is SGHNT and CDR2 YYREEE (reference sequence). Between the trimmed V and J ends, which lost 3 bases and 2 bases, there was a span of 12 bases. There are 14 residues in the CDR3. CDR3 loop: CASSSGEAAYEQYF. CDR3 coding DNA: TGTGCCAGCAGCTCTGGGGAGGCGGCCTACGAGCAGTACTTC.

The V gene is TRBV6-5, the J gene TRBJ2-7; perhaps TRBD1 as D (5 bases). The CDR3 loop spans 13 amino acids. CDR1 MNHEY and CDR2 SVGAGI come from the germline V gene. The V end was cut by 6 bases, the J end by 2 bases, with 11 bases between. CDR3 DNA: TGTGCCAGCAGCCCCGGACATACCTACGAGCAGTACTTC. This translates into CASSPGHTYEQYF.

The chain links TRBV30 to TRBJ1-5; 7 nucleotides agree with TRBD1. The J segment lost 3 bases and the V segment lost 2 bases, leaving 10 bases of the junction unmatched. CDR1 and CDR2 (germline): GTSNPN, SVGIG (reference sequence). There are 16 residues in the CDR3. CDR3 bases: TGTGCCTGGAGTTCGGGACAGTTGAAAATCAATCAGCCCCAGCATTTT. The encoded protein is CAWSSGQLKINQPQHF.

This clone was recorded only once. The CDR3 nucleotides are TGTGCCAGCAGCAAGGACAGGGGAAACGACACTGAAGCTTTCTTT. Protein product: CASSKDRGNDTEAFF. This rearrangement joins TRBV21-1 to TRBJ1-1; the table gives TRBD1 as D, unverified against the DNA. TRBV21-1 is a documented pseudogene. The CDR3 has 15 amino acids.

The genes are TRBV7-6 and TRBJ2-3, with 10 nucleotides matching TRBD2. The ends lost 3 bases at V and 2 bases at J; junction bases unmatched: 2. Germline loops: CDR1 SGHVS, CDR2 FNYEAQ. The CDR3 has 15 amino acids. Here the CDR3 reads CASSFLAGDTDTQYF. CDR3 coding DNA: TGTGCCAGCAGCTTTCTAGCGGGGGACACAGATACGCAGTATTTT.

The rearrangement links TRBV7-2 to TRBJ1-5, with 10 nucleotides matching TRBD1. The CDR3 runs 14 residues. Germline V gene data show CDR1 as SGHTA and CDR2 as FQGNSA. With V trimmed by 4 bases and J by 6 bases, 3 bases remained unmatched. The CDR3 nucleotides read TGTGCCAGCAGCTCGACAGGGGGCAGTCAGCCCCAGCATTTT. Protein: CASSSTGGSQPQHF.

V is TRBV30 and J is TRBJ1-1; D gene unclear. V lost 4 bases to trimming and J lost 11 bases, with 17 bases between them. The germline V gene has CDR1 GTSNPN and CDR2 SVGIG (reference sequence). The CDR3 sequence is 12 residues long. For the CDR3, the DNA is TGTGCCTGGATAGCGGACTCCGGGGTGGCTTTCTTT. Protein: CAWIADSGVAFF.

CDR3 DNA sequence: TGTGCCAGCAACCCCACGGGTTTCGAAGGGGTGGCCGAGCAGTACTTC. Its translation is CASNPTGFEGVAEQYF. This rearrangement joins TRBV27 to TRBJ2-7; weak D call: TRBD1 (5 bases). The length of the CDR3 is 16 residues. Germline V lookup: CDR1 MNHEY, CDR2 SMNVEV (reference sequence). With 7 bases removed from V and 6 bases from J, the gap between germline ends came to 25 bases.